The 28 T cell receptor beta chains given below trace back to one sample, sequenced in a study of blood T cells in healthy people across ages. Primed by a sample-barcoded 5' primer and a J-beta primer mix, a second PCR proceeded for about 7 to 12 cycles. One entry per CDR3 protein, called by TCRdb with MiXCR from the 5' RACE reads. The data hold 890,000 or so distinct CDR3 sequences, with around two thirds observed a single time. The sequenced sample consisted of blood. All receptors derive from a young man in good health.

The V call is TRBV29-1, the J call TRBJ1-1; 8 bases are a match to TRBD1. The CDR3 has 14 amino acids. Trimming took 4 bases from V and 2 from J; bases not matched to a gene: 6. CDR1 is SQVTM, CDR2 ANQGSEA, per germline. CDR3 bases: TGCAGCGTTGCTACAGGGGGGGCAAACACTGAAGCTTTCTTT. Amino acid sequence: CSVATGGANTEAFF.

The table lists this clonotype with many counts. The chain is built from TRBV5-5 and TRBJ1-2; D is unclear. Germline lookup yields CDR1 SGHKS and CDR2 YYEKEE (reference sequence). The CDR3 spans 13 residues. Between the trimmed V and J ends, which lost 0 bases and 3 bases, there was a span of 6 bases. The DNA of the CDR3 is TGTGCCAGCAGCTTGGCCGGGGACTATGGCTACACCTTC. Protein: CASSLAGDYGYTF.

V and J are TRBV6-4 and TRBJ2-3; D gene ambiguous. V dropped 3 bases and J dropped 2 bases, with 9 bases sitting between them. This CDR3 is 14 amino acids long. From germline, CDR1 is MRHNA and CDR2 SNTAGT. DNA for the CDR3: TGTGCCAGCAGTGAGAGTTCCGACACAGATACGCAGTATTTT. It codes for CASSESSDTDTQYF.

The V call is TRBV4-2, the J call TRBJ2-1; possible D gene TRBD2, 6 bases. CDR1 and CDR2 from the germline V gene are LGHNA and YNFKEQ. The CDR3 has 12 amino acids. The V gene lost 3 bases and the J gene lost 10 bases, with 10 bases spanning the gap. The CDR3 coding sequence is TGTGCCAGCAGCCAGACCCTAGCGGAGCAGTTCTTC. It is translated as CASSQTLAEQFF.

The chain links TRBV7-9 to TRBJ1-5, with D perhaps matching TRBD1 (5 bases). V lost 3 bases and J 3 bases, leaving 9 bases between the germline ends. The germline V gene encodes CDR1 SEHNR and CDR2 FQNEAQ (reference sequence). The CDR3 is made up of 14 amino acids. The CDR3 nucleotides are TGTGCCAGCAGCTTGTCAGGGAACAATCAGCCCCAGCATTTT. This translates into CASSLSGNNQPQHF.

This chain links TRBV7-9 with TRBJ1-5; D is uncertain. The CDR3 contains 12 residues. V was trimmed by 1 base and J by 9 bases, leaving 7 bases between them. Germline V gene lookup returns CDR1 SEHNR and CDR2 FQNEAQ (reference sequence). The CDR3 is CASSLVEGPQHF. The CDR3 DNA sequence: TGTGCCAGCAGCTTAGTGGAAGGGCCCCAGCATTTT.

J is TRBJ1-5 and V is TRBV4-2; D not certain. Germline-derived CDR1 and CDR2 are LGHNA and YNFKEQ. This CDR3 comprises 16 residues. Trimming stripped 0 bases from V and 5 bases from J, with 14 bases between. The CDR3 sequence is CASSQEGLAGHQPQHF. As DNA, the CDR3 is TGTGCCAGCAGCCAAGAAGGGCTGGCCGGTCATCAGCCCCAGCATTTT.

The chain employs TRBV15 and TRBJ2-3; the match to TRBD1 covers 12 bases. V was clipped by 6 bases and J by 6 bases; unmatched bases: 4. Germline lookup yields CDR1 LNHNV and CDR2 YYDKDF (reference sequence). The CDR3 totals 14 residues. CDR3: CATSRDRGLDTQYF. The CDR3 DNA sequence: TGTGCCACCAGTAGGGACAGGGGGCTGGATACGCAGTATTTT. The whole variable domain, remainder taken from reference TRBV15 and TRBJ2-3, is DAMVIQNPRYQVTQFGKPVTLSCSQTLNHNVMYWYQQKSSQAPKLLFHYYDKDFNNEADTPDNFQSRRPNTSFCFLDIRSPGLGDTAMYLCATSRDRGLDTQYFGPGTRLTVL.

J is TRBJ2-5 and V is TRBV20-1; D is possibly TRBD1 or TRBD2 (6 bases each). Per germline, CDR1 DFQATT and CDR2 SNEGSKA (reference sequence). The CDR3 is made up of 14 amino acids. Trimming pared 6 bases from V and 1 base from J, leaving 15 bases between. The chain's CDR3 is CSATQRGPQETQYF. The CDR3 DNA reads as TGCAGTGCCACCCAACGGGGGCCCCAAGAGACCCAGTACTTC.

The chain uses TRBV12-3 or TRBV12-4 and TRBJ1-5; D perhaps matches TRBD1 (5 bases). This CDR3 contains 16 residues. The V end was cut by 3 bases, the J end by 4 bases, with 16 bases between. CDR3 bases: TGTGCCAGCAGTTTTAGGTTGGGTCAGGGAAATCAGCCCCAGCATTTT. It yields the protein CASSFRLGQGNQPQHF.

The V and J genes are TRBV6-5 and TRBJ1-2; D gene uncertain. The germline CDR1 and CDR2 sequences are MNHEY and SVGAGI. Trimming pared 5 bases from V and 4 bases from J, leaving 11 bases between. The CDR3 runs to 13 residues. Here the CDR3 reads CASSVTVRYGYTF. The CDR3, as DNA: TGTGCCAGCAGTGTCACAGTTCGCTATGGCTACACCTTC.

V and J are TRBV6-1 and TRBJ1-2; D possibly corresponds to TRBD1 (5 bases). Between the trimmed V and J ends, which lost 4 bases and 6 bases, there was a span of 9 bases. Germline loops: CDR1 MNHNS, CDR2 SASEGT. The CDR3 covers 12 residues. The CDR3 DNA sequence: TGTGCCAGCAGTGTGGGGGTGGATGGCTACACCTTC. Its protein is CASSVGVDGYTF.

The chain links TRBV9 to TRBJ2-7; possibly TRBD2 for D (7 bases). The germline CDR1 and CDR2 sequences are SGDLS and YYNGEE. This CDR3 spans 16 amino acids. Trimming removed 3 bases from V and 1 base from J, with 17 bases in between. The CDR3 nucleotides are TGTGCCAGCAGCGGCCGAGGGGGGGCATCATCCTACGAGCAGTACTTC. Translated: CASSGRGGASSYEQYF.

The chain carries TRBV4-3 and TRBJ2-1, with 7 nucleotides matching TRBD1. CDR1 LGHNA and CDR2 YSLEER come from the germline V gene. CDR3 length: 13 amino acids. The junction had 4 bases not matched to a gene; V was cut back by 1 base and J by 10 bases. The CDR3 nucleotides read TGCGCCAGCAGCCAAGGCAGGGGGTGGGAGCAGTTCTTC. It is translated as CASSQGRGWEQFF.

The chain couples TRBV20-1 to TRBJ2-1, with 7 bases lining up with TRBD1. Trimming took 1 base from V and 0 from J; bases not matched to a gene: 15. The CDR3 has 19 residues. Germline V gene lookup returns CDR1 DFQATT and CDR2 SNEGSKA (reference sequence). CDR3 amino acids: CSARGGTGARRSSYNEQFF. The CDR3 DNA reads TGCAGTGCTAGAGGGGGTACAGGGGCGCGGAGAAGCTCCTACAATGAGCAGTTCTTC.

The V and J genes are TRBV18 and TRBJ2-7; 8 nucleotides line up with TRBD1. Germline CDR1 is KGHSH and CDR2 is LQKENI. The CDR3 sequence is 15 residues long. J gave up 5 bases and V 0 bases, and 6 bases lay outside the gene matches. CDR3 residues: CASSPPQGGFNEQYF. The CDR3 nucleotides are TGTGCCAGCTCACCACCACAGGGGGGTTTTAACGAGCAGTACTTC.

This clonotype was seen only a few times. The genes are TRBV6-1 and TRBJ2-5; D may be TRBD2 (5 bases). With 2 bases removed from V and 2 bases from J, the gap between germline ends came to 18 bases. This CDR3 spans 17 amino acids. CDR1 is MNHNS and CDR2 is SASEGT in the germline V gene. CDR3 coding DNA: TGTGCCAGCAGTGAACTTTTCGTGCAGGAGGAACAAGAGACCCAGTACTTC. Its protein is CASSELFVQEEQETQYF.

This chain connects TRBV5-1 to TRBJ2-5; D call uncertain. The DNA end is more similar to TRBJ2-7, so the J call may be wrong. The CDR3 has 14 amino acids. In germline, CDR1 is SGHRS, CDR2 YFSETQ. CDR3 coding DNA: TGCGCCAGCAGCTTGCAGGTTTCAGACTACGAGCAGTACTTC. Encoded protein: CASSLQVSDYEQYF.

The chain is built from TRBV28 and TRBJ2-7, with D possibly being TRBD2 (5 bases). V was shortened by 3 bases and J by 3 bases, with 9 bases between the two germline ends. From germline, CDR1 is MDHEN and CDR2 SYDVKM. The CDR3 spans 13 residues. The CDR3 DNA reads TGTGCCAGCAGTTTCACAGAGGGCTACGAGCAGTACTTC. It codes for CASSFTEGYEQYF.

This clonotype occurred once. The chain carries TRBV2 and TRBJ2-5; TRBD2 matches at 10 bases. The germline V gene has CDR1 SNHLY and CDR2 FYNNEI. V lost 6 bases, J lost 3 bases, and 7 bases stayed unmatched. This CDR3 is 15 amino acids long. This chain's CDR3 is CASRWTSGREETQYF. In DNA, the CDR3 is TGTGCCAGCAGATGGACTAGCGGTCGGGAAGAGACCCAGTACTTC.

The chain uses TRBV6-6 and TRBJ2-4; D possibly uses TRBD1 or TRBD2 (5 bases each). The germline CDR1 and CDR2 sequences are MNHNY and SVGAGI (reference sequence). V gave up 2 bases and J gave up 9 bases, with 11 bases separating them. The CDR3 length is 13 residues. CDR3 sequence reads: CASSYEGFGIQYF. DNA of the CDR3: TGTGCCAGCAGTTACGAGGGGTTTGGCATTCAGTACTTC.

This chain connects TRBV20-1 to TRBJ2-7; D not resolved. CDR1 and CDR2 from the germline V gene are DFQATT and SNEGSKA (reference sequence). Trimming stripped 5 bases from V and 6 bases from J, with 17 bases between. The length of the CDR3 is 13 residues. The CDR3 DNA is TGCAGTGCTCCGCTCACCGGTTTTTCCGAGCAGTACTTC. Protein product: CSAPLTGFSEQYF.

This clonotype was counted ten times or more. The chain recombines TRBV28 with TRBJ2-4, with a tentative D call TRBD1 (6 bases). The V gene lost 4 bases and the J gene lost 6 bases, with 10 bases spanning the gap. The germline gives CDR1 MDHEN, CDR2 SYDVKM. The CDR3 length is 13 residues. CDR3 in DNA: TGTGCCAGCAGTTCCCAGGACAGAAACATTCAGTACTTC. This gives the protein CASSSQDRNIQYF.

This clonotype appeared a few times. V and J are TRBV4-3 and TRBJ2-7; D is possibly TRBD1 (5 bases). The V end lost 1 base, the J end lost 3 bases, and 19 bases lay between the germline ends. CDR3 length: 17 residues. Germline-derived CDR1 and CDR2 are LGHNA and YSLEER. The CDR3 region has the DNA TGCGCCAGCAGCCAAGCCCAAGGGGATCCCCTTCTCTACGAGCAGTACTTC. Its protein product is CASSQAQGDPLLYEQYF.

CDR3 sequence reads: CASSYDRGDTNEQYF. The CDR3 nucleotides are TGTGCCAGCAGTTACGACAGGGGCGATACAAACGAGCAGTACTTC. This chain uses TRBV6-5 with TRBJ2-4; TRBD1 aligns across 8 bases. The DNA end lines up better with TRBJ2-7; the J call may be wrong. The CDR3 totals 15 residues. Germline assignment: CDR1 MNHEY and CDR2 SVGAGI.

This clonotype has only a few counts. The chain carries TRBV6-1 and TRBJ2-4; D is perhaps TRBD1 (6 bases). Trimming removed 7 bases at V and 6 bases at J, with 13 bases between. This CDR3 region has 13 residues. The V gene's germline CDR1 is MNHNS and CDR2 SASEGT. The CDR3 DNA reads TGTGCCAGCACCATGCAGGGGTCAAACATTCAGTACTTC. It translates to CASTMQGSNIQYF.

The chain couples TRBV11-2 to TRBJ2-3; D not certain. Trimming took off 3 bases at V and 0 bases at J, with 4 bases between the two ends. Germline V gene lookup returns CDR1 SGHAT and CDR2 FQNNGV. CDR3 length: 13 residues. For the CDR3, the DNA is TGTGCCAGCAGCTTTCTAAGCACAGATACGCAGTATTTT. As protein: CASSFLSTDTQYF.

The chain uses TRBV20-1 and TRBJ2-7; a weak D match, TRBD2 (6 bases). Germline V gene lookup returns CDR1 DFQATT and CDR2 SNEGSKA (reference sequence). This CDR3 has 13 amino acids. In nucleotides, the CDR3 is TGCGGTTTCAATAGCGGAACCTCCTACGAGCAGTACTTC. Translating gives CGFNSGTSYEQYF.